Listed below are T cell receptor beta chains from one sample, sequenced in a study of identical twins. TCRdb reprocessed the 5' RACE reads via MiXCR and lists one record per CDR3 protein. The table lists 1.5 million or so distinct CDR3 sequences, 25% to 35% of them singletons. Sequencing was carried out using cord blood. The origin of the receptors is a newborn girl in good health. The CDR3 runs from the conserved cysteine through the conserved F or W. Fields, in order: V gene, CDR3 protein.

v_call: TRBV27; cdr3_aa: CASSPGLAGNPDTQYF
v_call: TRBV29-1; cdr3_aa: CSVGSGSGRSYNEQYF
v_call: TRBV10-3; cdr3_aa: CAISESRARGAITEAFF
v_call: TRBV5-1; cdr3_aa: CASTTERGYSYNEQYF
v_call: TRBV5-6; cdr3_aa: CASSGLLAGRTDTQYF
v_call: TRBV2; cdr3_aa: CASSEGIRTGSNQPQHF
v_call: TRBV20-1; cdr3_aa: CSARAPSAYGYTF
v_call: TRBV7-2; cdr3_aa: CASSWTPLTDTQYF
v_call: TRBV24-1; cdr3_aa: CATSDGIYNEQFF
v_call: TRBV7-2; cdr3_aa: CASSIVGGDTDTQYF
v_call: TRBV20-1; cdr3_aa: CSARDNSGRAYNEQFF
v_call: TRBV24-1; cdr3_aa: CATSAQGNQPQHF
v_call: TRBV5-1; cdr3_aa: CASSLVAVAGGNEQYF
v_call: TRBV29-1; cdr3_aa: CSVAGTDGNTIYF
v_call: TRBV20-1; cdr3_aa: CSARDSEKIMGIQYF
v_call: TRBV29-1; cdr3_aa: CSVDVGRWTGGNTEAFF
v_call: TRBV2; cdr3_aa: CACTGNTEAFF
v_call: TRBV20-1; cdr3_aa: CSASKRAGPTQETQYF
v_call: TRBV18; cdr3_aa: CASSRGQGTETQYF
v_call: TRBV6-6; cdr3_aa: CTSSSGPRETQYF
v_call: TRBV29-1; cdr3_aa: CSVAPGPYNEQFF
v_call: TRBV7-2; cdr3_aa: CASSLVRVTGNYNEQFF
v_call: TRBV3-1; cdr3_aa: CASSQARQVTGAANEKLFF
v_call: TRBV20-1; cdr3_aa: CSVMANEQFF
v_call: TRBV20-1; cdr3_aa: CSAASRVGETQYF
v_call: TRBV5-1; cdr3_aa: CASSRSSAHCEQYF
v_call: TRBV27; cdr3_aa: CASSLSPGGGQYF
v_call: TRBV3-1; cdr3_aa: CASSRRRGGAGYNEQFF
v_call: TRBV15; cdr3_aa: CATSRDWGAYEQYF
v_call: TRBV24-1; cdr3_aa: CATSEGANSYNEQYF
v_call: TRBV7-2; cdr3_aa: CASSSLARQYF
v_call: TRBV20-1; cdr3_aa: CSANRIRDRVNYGYTF
v_call: TRBV24-1; cdr3_aa: CATGRLRQVENGYTF
v_call: TRBV12-3/TRBV12-4; cdr3_aa: CASSLIFGSEQFF
v_call: TRBV7-2; cdr3_aa: CASSLSRDGYEQYF
v_call: TRBV6-2/TRBV6-3; cdr3_aa: CASSYSIAVNEQFF
v_call: TRBV28; cdr3_aa: CASSLRTYYGYTF
v_call: TRBV27; cdr3_aa: CASSLSFTGELFF
v_call: TRBV29-1; cdr3_aa: CSVGLVGGSYNEQFF
v_call: TRBV18; cdr3_aa: CASSPLQGRQLDTEAFF
v_call: TRBV7-8; cdr3_aa: CASSLIPRVRNNEQYF
v_call: TRBV20-1; cdr3_aa: CSAVYPYGYTF
v_call: TRBV13; cdr3_aa: CASSSREAFTYEQYF
v_call: TRBV20-1; cdr3_aa: CSARERGHYYTF
v_call: TRBV28; cdr3_aa: CASSLRQGALTNQPQHF
v_call: TRBV7-2; cdr3_aa: CASSLRAQVNTEAFF
v_call: TRBV11-2; cdr3_aa: CASRIGNEQYF
v_call: TRBV20-1; cdr3_aa: CSARDYQKTQYF
v_call: TRBV10-3; cdr3_aa: CAISESALGRNNEQFF
v_call: TRBV11-2; cdr3_aa: CASSALIWPPGELFF
v_call: TRBV7-2; cdr3_aa: CASSQRTVGMNTEAFF
v_call: TRBV20-1; cdr3_aa: CSAREGSGSPDTQYF
v_call: TRBV20-1; cdr3_aa: CSAPMPGQGEAFF
v_call: TRBV7-2; cdr3_aa: CASSLSGGPTDTQYF
v_call: TRBV6-2/TRBV6-3; cdr3_aa: CASRWPPGSPSYEQYF